This T cell receptor beta chain was retrieved from a study of cytomegalovirus exposure and HLA in healthy donors. In the study overall: Out of fewer than 500 genotyped donors, about 80% belonged to the Caucasian-associated ancestry cluster.

The CDR3 runs to 14 residues. The germline V gene has CDR1 LNHDA and CDR2 SQIVND (reference sequence). V lost 7 bases to trimming and J lost 7 bases, with 16 bases between them. Study-wide results and limits: Roughly uniform depth of sequencing across donors was assumed in presence/absence analyses. Earlier findings revealed that most TCR beta V segments proved productive either about 87% or about 30% of the time. HLA allele associations emerged for roughly 16,000 TCR beta sequences in a later analysis, at 0.05 false discovery rate.

Turning to this clone: The antigen is not known.

13 Jbeta primers and 60 Vbeta primers were used for the PCR. This table comes from immunoSEQ multiplex PCR, and its TCRdb copy is limited to in-frame clones, with some not included. This table has 60,000 or so clones, approximately 71% appearing once. What was sequenced was PBMCs. The V call is TRBV19, the J call TRBJ1-4; D gene ambiguous. The sequence came from a man aged 45 to 65 in good health and CMV-seropositive. In DNA form, the CDR3 reads TGTGCCAGTACCTCGCAGGAACTGAGTGAAAAACTGTTTTTT. This codes for CASTSQELSEKLFF.